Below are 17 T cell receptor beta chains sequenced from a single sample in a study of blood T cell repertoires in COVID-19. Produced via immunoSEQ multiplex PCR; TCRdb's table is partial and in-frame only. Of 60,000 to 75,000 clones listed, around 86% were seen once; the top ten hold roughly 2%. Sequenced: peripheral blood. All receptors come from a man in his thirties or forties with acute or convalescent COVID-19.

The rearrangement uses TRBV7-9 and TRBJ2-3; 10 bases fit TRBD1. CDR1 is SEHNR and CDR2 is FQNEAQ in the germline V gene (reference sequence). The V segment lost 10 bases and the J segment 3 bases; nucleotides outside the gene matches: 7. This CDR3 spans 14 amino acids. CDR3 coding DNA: TGTGCCACCACGGGACAGGGGTCAACAGATACGCAGTATTTT. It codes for CATTGQGSTDTQYF.

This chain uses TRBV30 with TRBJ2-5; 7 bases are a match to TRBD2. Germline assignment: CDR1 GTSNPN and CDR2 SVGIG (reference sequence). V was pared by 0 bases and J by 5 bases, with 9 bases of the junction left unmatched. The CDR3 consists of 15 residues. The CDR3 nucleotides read TGTGCCTGGAGTGTTCAGACTAGCAAGTGGGAGACCCAGTACTTC. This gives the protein CAWSVQTSKWETQYF.

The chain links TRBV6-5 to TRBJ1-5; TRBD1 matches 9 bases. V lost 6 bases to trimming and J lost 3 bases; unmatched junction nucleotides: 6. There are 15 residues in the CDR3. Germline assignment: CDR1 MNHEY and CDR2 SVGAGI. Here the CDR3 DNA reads TGTGCCAGCAGAAAGGGACAGGGAGACAATCAGCCCCAGCATTTT. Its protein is CASRKGQGDNQPQHF.

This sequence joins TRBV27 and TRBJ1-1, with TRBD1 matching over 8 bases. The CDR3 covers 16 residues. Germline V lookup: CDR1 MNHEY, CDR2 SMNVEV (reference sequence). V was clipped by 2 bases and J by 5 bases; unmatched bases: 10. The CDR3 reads CASSLTKTGVGTEAFF. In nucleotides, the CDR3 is TGTGCCAGCAGTTTAACAAAGACAGGGGTGGGGACTGAAGCTTTCTTT.

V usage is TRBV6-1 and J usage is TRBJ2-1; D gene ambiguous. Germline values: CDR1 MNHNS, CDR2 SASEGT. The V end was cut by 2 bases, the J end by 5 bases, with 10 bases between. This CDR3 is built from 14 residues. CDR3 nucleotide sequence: TGTGCCAGCAGTGAAAGCCCACCGAACAATGAGCAGTTCTTC. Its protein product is CASSESPPNNEQFF.

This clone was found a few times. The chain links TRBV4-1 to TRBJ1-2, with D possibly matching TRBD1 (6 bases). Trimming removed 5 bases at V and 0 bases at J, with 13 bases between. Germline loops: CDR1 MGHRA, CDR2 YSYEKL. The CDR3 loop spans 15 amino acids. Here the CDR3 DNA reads TGCGCCAGCAGCGTCGGGACACAATCTAACTATGGCTACACCTTC. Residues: CASSVGTQSNYGYTF.

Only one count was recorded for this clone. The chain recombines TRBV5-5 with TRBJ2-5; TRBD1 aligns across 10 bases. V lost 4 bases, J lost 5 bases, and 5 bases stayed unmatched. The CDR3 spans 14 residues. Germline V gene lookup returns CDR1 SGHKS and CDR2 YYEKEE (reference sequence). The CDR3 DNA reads TGTGCCAGCAGCCGGCCGGGACAGGGGGAGACCCAGTACTTC. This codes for CASSRPGQGETQYF.

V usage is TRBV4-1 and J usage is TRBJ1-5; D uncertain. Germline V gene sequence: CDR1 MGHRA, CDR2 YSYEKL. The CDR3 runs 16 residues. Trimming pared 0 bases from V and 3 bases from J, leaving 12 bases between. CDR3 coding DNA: TGCGCCAGCAGCCAAGATTGGAGCCAGTTCAATCAGCCCCAGCATTTT. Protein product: CASSQDWSQFNQPQHF.

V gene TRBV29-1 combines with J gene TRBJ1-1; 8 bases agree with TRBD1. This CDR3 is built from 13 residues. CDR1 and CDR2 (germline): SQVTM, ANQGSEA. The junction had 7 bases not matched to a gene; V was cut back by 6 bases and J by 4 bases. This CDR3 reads CSVRTGSGTEAFF. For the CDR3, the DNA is TGCAGCGTCCGGACAGGGTCGGGCACTGAAGCTTTCTTT.

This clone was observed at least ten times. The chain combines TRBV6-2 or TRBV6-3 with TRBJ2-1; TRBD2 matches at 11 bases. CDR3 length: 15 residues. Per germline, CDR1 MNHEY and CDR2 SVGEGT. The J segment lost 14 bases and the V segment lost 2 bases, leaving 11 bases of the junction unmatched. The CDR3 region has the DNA TGTGCCAGCAGTTACGCCGCAGTGACTAGCGGGAACGAGTTCTTC. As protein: CASSYAAVTSGNEFF.

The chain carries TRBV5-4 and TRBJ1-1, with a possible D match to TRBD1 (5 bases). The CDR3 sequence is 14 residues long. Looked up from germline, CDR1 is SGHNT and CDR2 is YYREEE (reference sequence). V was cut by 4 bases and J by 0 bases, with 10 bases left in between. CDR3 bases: TGTGCCAGCAGCGGGGCCAGCATGAACACTGAAGCTTTCTTT. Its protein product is CASSGASMNTEAFF.

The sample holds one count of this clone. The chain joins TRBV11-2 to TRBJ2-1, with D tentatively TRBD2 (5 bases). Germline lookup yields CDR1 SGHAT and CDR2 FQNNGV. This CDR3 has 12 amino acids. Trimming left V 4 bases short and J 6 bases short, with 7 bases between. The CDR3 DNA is TGTGCCAGCAGCTGGAGGCGCAATGAGCAGTTCTTC. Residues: CASSWRRNEQFF.

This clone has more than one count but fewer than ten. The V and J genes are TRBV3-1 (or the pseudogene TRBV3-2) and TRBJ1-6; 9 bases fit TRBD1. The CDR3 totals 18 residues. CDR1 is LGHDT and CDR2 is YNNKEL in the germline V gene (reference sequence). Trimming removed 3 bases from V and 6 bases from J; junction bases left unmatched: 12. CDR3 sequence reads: CASSHTFSGTGPNSPLHF. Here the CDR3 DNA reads TGTGCCAGCAGCCACACCTTTTCCGGGACAGGGCCTAATTCACCCCTCCACTTT.

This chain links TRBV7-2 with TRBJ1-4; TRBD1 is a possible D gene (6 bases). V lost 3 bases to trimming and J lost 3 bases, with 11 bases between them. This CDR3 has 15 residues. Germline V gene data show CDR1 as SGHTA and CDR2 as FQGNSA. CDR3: CASSFYRAPNEKLFF. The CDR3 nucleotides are TGTGCCAGCAGCTTCTACAGGGCGCCTAATGAAAAACTGTTTTTT.

The CDR3 nucleotides are TGTGCCAGCAGTGAATCAGGGGTGTCAGGAAACACCATATATTTT. It yields the protein CASSESGVSGNTIYF. This chain uses TRBV2 with TRBJ1-3, with a weak D call TRBD1 (6 bases). V gave up 2 bases and J gave up 4 bases, with 12 bases separating them. This CDR3 is built from 15 residues. From germline, CDR1 is SNHLY and CDR2 FYNNEI.

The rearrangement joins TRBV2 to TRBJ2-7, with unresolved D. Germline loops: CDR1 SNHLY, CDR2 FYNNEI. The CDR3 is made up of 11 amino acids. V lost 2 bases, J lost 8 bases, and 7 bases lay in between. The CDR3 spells CASSEQAKQYV. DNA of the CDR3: TGTGCCAGCAGTGAACAAGCGAAGCAGTACGTC.

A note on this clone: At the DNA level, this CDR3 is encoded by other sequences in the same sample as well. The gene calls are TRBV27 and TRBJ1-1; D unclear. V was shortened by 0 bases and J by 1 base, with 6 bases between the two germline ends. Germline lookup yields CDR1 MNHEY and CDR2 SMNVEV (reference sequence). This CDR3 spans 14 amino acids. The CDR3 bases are TGTGCCAGCAGTTTATCCCGGGGGAACACTGAAGCTTTCTTT. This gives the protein CASSLSRGNTEAFF.